This T cell receptor beta chain was documented in a study of T cells expressing NK-cell markers. This CDR3 has 15 amino acids. CDR1 MGHRA and CDR2 YSYEKL come from the germline V gene. TCRdb re-called the 5' RACE reads and gives one entry per CDR3 protein, without DNA. The table counts about 540,000 distinct CDR3 sequences; about 3.6% lies in the top ten. This chain links TRBV4-1 with TRBJ2-3; TCRdb's assignment of TRBD1 cannot be checked, as there is no DNA. Source material: blood T cells: a sorted CD56 or NKG2C T cell subset, CD4+ or CD8+ T cells, or bulk PBMC T cells (not recorded which). The TCR was taken from a man aged 18-30 years in good health. CDR3 protein: CASSPGRGSTDTQYF.